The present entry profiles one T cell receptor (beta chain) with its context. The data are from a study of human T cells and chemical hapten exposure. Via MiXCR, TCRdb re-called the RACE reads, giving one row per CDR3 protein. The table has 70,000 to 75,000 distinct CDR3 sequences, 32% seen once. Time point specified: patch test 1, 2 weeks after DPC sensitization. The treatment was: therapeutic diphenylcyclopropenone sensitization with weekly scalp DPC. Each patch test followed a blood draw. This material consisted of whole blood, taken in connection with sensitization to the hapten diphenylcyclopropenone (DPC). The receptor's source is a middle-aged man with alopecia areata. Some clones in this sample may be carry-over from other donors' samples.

CDR3 amino acids: CASSPSGGKVYTQYF. The CDR3 DNA sequence: TGTGCCAGCAGCCCGAGCGGGGGCAAGGTGTATACGCAGTATTTT. The chain is built from TRBV7-6 and TRBJ2-3; 8 bases line up with TRBD2. CDR1 and CDR2 from the germline V gene are SGHVS and FNYEAQ. The CDR3 runs to 15 residues. J gave up 7 bases and V 5 bases, and 11 bases lay outside the gene matches.